The 17 T cell receptor beta chains below were found in one sample sequenced in a study of beta chain features in type 1 diabetes. Regarding the study as a whole: Within each of all four CD4+ subsets, Type 1 diabetes patients had TCRB CDR3s that were moderately but significantly shorter.

The antigens of these receptors remain unknown. Sequencing targeted expressed TCRB transcripts, as all isolated RNA had been reverse transcribed. The table came from immunoSEQ multiplex PCR; TCRdb's copy has only in-frame clones and leaves some out. The data contain fewer than 25,000 clones, 55% to 70% of them singletons. The sample comprised Tregs from blood. These receptors were obtained from a man aged 18-30 years with type 1 diabetes.

This chain joins TRBV28 and TRBJ2-5; no reliable D call. The end of the DNA aligns better with TRBJ2-7, so the J call may be wrong. The CDR3 runs 11 residues. The germline CDR1 and CDR2 sequences are MDHEN and SYDVKM. The DNA of the CDR3 is TGTGCCAGCACAAGCTCCTACGAGCAGTACTTC. Residues: CASTSSYEQYF.

This clone came up a few times. The chain employs TRBV6-6 and TRBJ1-3; tentative D call: TRBD1 (6 bases). This CDR3 region has 15 residues. Per the germline V gene, CDR1 is MNHNY and CDR2 is SVGAGI (reference sequence). Between the trimmed V and J ends, which lost 3 bases and 0 bases, there was a span of 9 bases. The DNA of the CDR3 is TGTGCCAGCAGTTATGGGGGCAACTCTGGAAACACCATATATTTT. Residues: CASSYGGNSGNTIYF.

This clone appeared a single time. The chain couples TRBV7-9 to TRBJ2-7, with 8 bases aligning to TRBD2. V dropped 3 bases and J dropped 2; count of bases not matched to a gene: 3. Germline CDR1 and CDR2: SEHNR and FQNEAQ (reference sequence). The length of the CDR3 is 14 residues. The CDR3 spells CASSFSGVAYEQYF. CDR3 coding DNA: TGTGCCAGCAGCTTTAGCGGGGTCGCCTACGAGCAGTACTTC.

The chain has TRBV4-3 and TRBJ2-7; perhaps TRBD2 as D (6 bases). The CDR3 consists of 18 residues. Germline V CDR1 and CDR2: LGHNA, YSLEER. Trimming removed 0 bases from V and 2 bases from J, with 20 bases in between. CDR3 sequence (DNA): TGCGCCAGCAGCCAAGATTGGCGGACCGGGACTTACACCTACGAGCAGTACTTC. It is translated as CASSQDWRTGTYTYEQYF.

This rearrangement joins TRBV28 to TRBJ1-1; 7 nucleotides line up with TRBD1. Unmatched junction bases numbered 7, after V lost 3 bases and J lost 0 bases. The CDR3 runs to 16 residues. Germline assignment: CDR1 MDHEN and CDR2 SYDVKM. As DNA, the CDR3 is TGTGCCAGCAGTTTTGGGACAGTTTTTTTGAACACTGAAGCTTTCTTT. It codes for CASSFGTVFLNTEAFF.

The chain recombines TRBV18 with TRBJ1-1; D is possibly TRBD1 (6 bases). Per germline, CDR1 KGHSH and CDR2 LQKENI. Trimming cost V 2 bases and J 5 bases, with 12 bases left between them. This CDR3 contains 14 residues. CDR3 amino acids: CASSPTGMRTEAFF. The CDR3 DNA sequence: TGTGCCAGCTCACCAACAGGGATGAGGACTGAAGCTTTCTTT.

This rearrangement joins TRBV7-2 to TRBJ2-7; 8 nucleotides agree with TRBD2. Trimming removed 1 base from V and 3 bases from J; junction bases left unmatched: 8. Per germline, CDR1 SGHTA and CDR2 FQGNSA. This CDR3 contains 16 residues. The CDR3 sequence is CASSLGLREGLYEQYF. The CDR3 nucleotides read TGTGCCAGCAGCTTAGGTTTACGGGAGGGCCTCTACGAGCAGTACTTC. The full variable domain, completed using reference TRBV7-2 and TRBJ2-7, is GAGVSQSPSNKVTEKGKDVELRCDPISGHTALYWYRQSLGQGLEFLIYFQGNSAPDKSGLPSDRFSAERTGGSVSTLTIQRTQQEDSAVYLCASSLGLREGLYEQYFGPGTRLTVT.

This clone showed up just a few times. The chain's CDR3 is CASSLAGGGLETQYF. The CDR3 bases are TGTGCCAGCAGCTTAGCGGGAGGGGGGCTGGAGACCCAGTACTTC. V and J are TRBV28 and TRBJ2-5, with 11 nucleotides matching TRBD2. The CDR3 runs 15 residues. The germline V gene has CDR1 MDHEN and CDR2 SYDVKM. The V segment lost 6 bases and the J segment 5 bases; nucleotides outside the gene matches: 8.

The chain has TRBV10-3 and TRBJ1-2, with D maybe TRBD1 (6 bases). This CDR3 is built from 20 residues. Germline V gives CDR1 ENHRY, CDR2 SYGVKD. Between the trimmed V and J ends, which lost 0 bases and 1 base, there was a span of 24 bases. CDR3 loop: CAISESGSGGLRGVNYGYTF. The CDR3, as DNA: TGTGCCATCAGTGAGTCGGGAAGCGGGGGGCTACGAGGAGTTAACTATGGCTACACCTTC.

The chain combines TRBV27 with TRBJ1-2; TRBD1 is a possible D gene (5 bases). Trimming took 2 bases from V and 8 from J, leaving 15 bases between them. The germline V gene has CDR1 MNHEY and CDR2 SMNVEV (reference sequence). This CDR3 is 14 amino acids long. CDR3 in DNA: TGTGCCAGCAGTTTAGTGTGGGGGGAAGGCGGCTACACCTTC. It encodes CASSLVWGEGGYTF.

The V gene is TRBV5-4, the J gene TRBJ1-2, with TRBD1 matching over 7 bases. The germline gives CDR1 SGHNT, CDR2 YYREEE (reference sequence). The J segment lost 4 bases and the V segment lost 0 bases, leaving 3 bases of the junction unmatched. This CDR3 has 14 amino acids. The chain's CDR3 is CASSLADRSYGYTF. In nucleotides, the CDR3 is TGTGCCAGCAGCTTGGCGGACAGGTCCTATGGCTACACCTTC.

This clone was counted between two and nine times. The genes are TRBV15 and TRBJ2-1, with TRBD2 identical over 8 bases. Looked up from germline, CDR1 is LNHNV and CDR2 is YYDKDF (reference sequence). This CDR3 is 17 amino acids long. After removal of 3 bases from V and 3 bases from J, the junction contained 10 bases not matched to a gene. CDR3 DNA sequence: TGTGCCACCAGCAGCTCGGGGGGGCAGGGGCTCTACAATGAGCAGTTCTTC. Its protein is CATSSSGGQGLYNEQFF.

The chain uses TRBV19 and TRBJ1-2, with 9 bases fitting TRBD1. The germline V gene has CDR1 LNHDA and CDR2 SQIVND (reference sequence). V shed 3 bases and J 4 bases; nucleotides not matched to a gene: 3. The CDR3 sequence is 14 residues long. CDR3 loop: CASSIGQGRYGYTF. The CDR3 DNA reads TGTGCCAGTAGTATCGGACAGGGGCGCTATGGCTACACCTTC.

This clone was observed a few times. V and J are TRBV6-6 and TRBJ2-2; 7 bases agree with TRBD1. The CDR3 contains 15 residues. Trimming cost V 4 bases and J 1 base; bases outside gene matches: 3. From germline, CDR1 is MNHNY and CDR2 SVGAGI (reference sequence). The DNA of the CDR3 is TGTGCCAGCAGTTGGTCAGGGGGGAACACCGGGGAGCTGTTTTTT. This sequence encodes CASSWSGGNTGELFF.

This clone has only a few counts. The chain combines TRBV7-9 with TRBJ2-3; maybe TRBD1 (6 bases). V lost 4 bases and J lost 1, with 6 bases in between. Germline CDR1 and CDR2: SEHNR and FQNEAQ (reference sequence). This CDR3 region has 13 residues. The CDR3 here is CASSWTGTDTQYF. The DNA for the CDR3 is TGTGCCAGCAGCTGGACAGGCACAGATACGCAGTATTTT.

The rearrangement uses TRBV15 and TRBJ1-1; 7 bases map to TRBD1. Germline V CDR1 and CDR2: LNHNV, YYDKDF (reference sequence). Trimming at V came to 8 bases and at J to 0 bases, leaving 6 bases not matched to a gene. This CDR3 is 14 amino acids long. The CDR3 DNA is TGTGCCACCTCAGCAGGACAGGTGAACACTGAAGCTTTCTTT. It yields the protein CATSAGQVNTEAFF.

The chain links TRBV11-2 to TRBJ2-3; TRBD2 agrees at 8 bases. Germline V gene lookup returns CDR1 SGHAT and CDR2 FQNNGV. The junction had 19 bases not matched to a gene; V was cut back by 5 bases and J by 3 bases. The CDR3 covers 19 residues. CDR3 bases: TGTGCCAGCAGCCCCATTCGAGCGGGGGCCGTCTTTGGGACAGATACGCAGTATTTT. This translates into CASSPIRAGAVFGTDTQYF.